This T cell receptor beta chain emerged from a study of vaccination and CD4 T cells after COVID-19 (dated by TCRdb to between 2021 and 2024). General notes on the study: Six males and four females were included in the convalescent cohort, with two Hispanic individuals, seven Caucasians, two Asians and one multiracial person represented. Post-vaccine blood samples were taken a median of roughly 72 days after the second vaccine dose, with a range of 14 to 241 days. An earlier paper using these donors assessed, at the TCR clonotype level, memory CD4+ T cell crossreactivity between SARS-CoV-2 and common cold coronavirus spike proteins. Post-COVID blood samples from convalescent patients were collected a median of 101 days after diagnosis, with a range of roughly 35 to 170 days. The spike-specific CD4+ TCR repertoire was compared before and after mRNA vaccination in approximately 9 COVID-19 convalescent patients and a handful of infection-naive healthy vaccine recipients. As controls, cultures received a CEFX viral epitope pool (the positive control), an HIV-1 Nef peptide pool (the negative control), or no peptide at all. Participants received two doses of either the Pfizer-BioNTech BNT162b2 vaccine (n=8) or the Moderna mRNA-1273 vaccine (n=2). For stimulating the cultures, overlapping spike peptide pools were used, derived from SARS-CoV-2 as well as from the common cold coronaviruses HCoV-NL63, HCoV-OC43 and HCoV-229E. What the authors observed across the whole study: In convalescent patients, a median about 86% of post-vaccine SARS-CoV-2-reactive clones were detected only after vaccination, suggesting vaccine-specific priming. The median number of SARS-CoV-2-reactive clonotypes rose from 20 to 25 after infection to 38 after vaccination, but the change was not significant. Relatively few convalescent patients were included in the study, and early timepoints after natural infection were not analyzed. Of the vaccine-specific clones found in convalescent patients, nearly all (304 of 307) were mono-reactive for SARS-CoV-2 spike instead of being cross-reactive with common cold coronaviruses.

This specimen's treatment or condition label, interpreted: approximately 9-day PBMC culture with coronavirus spike peptide pools or control peptides (ViraFEST assay). CD4+ T cells from unexposed donors were collected before the COVID-19 pandemic (2011-2018). To expand antigen-specific T cells with peptide pools and then pick out the expanded clonotypes through TCR sequencing, the study relied on the ViraFEST assay. PBMCs were cultured at approximately 2 million per well in IMDM supplemented with roughly 5% human AB serum and 8.5 to 10 IU/ml IL-2, with 10 ug/ml peptide pools added. On days 3 and 7, half of the culture medium was replaced with fresh IL-2-containing medium. After roughly nine days of culture, CD4+ T cells were isolated by negative selection using the EasySep CD4+ T cell isolation kit. As cell numbers permitted, CD4+ T cells from unexposed donors were tested for reactivity to SARS-CoV-2 S and N and to four common cold coronavirus spike pools. PBMCs were separated from whole blood using Ficoll-Paque Plus gradient centrifugation and then either used fresh or cryopreserved at -140C. In general, triplicate wells were set up for every culture condition. Leukapheresis product for the unexposed donors was bought commercially.

The table lists this clonotype with a few counts. Its recognized antigen is unknown. No much larger clonotype is one base removed from it; base qualities were not supplied. V and J are truncated by 4 bases and 2 bases respectively, leaving an intervening sequence of 17 bases. The CDR1 and CDR2 encoded by the germline V gene (reference sequence) are MNHEY and SMNVEV. Including cysteine and phenylalanine, the CDR3 has 16 amino acids. The entry retains the CDR3 DNA only, 48 bases that are in frame from base 1. The library was built by means of PCR. DNA from cultured CD4+ T cells underwent TCR sequencing with the Oncomine TCR Beta short-read assay at the Johns Hopkins FTIC core. Genomic DNA was extracted from the cultured CD4+ T cells with the QIAamp micro DNA kit. Oncomine TCR Beta libraries made from cultured CD4+ T cells were pooled using unique dual indexes and sequenced on an Illumina iSeq 100. In the source study's methods: Non-productive sequences were removed, and CDR3s that did not start with C, did not end with F or W, or were shorter than 7 amino acids were discarded. Antigen-specific clonotypes were identified using the MANAFEST web application through comparison of peptide-stimulated wells with reference and other culture wells. An FDR below 0.05, an odds ratio above 5, and a productive frequency above 0.1% in at least two of three replicate wells were required for clones to be considered positive. A clonotype was classed as cross-reactive if the clonotype showed significant expansion both in SARS-CoV-2 spike wells and in at least one common cold coronavirus spike condition. Levenshtein distances (stringdist) and unrooted phylogenetic trees (ape) in R version 3.6.1 were used to assess CDR3 homology. TCRdb took the public reads, trimmed them with fastp at Q25, ran MiXCR for clone calling and kept in-frame beta chains. Rows with a matching CDR3 protein are joined into one entry that keeps the most common DNA and genes. The V and J calls were determined by TCRdb, not by the authors. The sample has 9,000 to 10,000 distinct CDR3 sequences on record, approximately 48% of them singletons. The ten largest clonotypes hold about 24% of the sample.

The sequenced sample consisted of CD4+ T cells from blood, cultured in vitro. The origin of this receptor is a human donor in good health. Recombination linked TRBV27 to TRBJ1-2, with the D segment identity uncertain. The DNA sequence is TGTGCCAGCAGTTCCCCCCTAAGGGAAGGGAACTATGGCTACACCTTC. This sequence encodes CASSSPLREGNYGYTF.